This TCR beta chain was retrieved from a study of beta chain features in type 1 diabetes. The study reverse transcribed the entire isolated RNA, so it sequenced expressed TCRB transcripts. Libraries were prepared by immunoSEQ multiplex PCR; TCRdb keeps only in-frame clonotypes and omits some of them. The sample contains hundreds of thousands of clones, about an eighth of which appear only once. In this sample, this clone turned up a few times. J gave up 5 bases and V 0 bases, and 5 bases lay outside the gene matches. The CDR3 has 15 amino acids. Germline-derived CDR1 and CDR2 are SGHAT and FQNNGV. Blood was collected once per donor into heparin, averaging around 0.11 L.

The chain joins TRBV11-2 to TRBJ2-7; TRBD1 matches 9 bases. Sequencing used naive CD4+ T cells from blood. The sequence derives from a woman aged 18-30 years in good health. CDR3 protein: CASSLDGQGFHEQYF. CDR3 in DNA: TGTGCCAGCAGCTTAGATGGACAGGGGTTCCACGAGCAGTACTTC.